The 20 T cell receptor beta chains given below trace back to one sample, sequenced in a study of shared clonotypes between healthy human individuals. TCRdb's table, derived via immunoSEQ multiplex PCR, lists solely in-frame clones and lacks some. The table lists approximately 2.1 million clones, approximately 93% of them singletons. The sample taken for sequencing was naive CD4+ T cells from PBMCs. The subset: CD45RA+ positively selected. The source is a man aged 18 to 29 in good health. Some clones in this sample may be carry-over from other donors' samples.

The chain couples TRBV18 to TRBJ2-7; 8 bases fit TRBD1. Germline V CDR1 and CDR2: KGHSH, LQKENI. Unmatched junction bases numbered 10, after V lost 3 bases and J lost 3 bases. The CDR3 runs 16 residues. CDR3 sequence reads: CASSPQRTGYSYEQYF. CDR3 nucleotides: TGTGCCAGCTCACCCCAAAGGACAGGGTACAGCTACGAGCAGTACTTC.

This clone was counted once. The same CDR3 is also encoded by other DNA sequences in this sample. The chain is built from TRBV28 and TRBJ2-1, with 7 bases matching TRBD2. V was pared by 2 bases and J by 2 bases, with 0 bases of the junction left unmatched. CDR3 length: 14 amino acids. CDR1 and CDR2 (germline): MDHEN, SYDVKM. The CDR3 coding sequence is TGTGCCAGCAGTTTAGCGGGAGCCTACAATGAGCAGTTCTTC. Its protein product is CASSLAGAYNEQFF.

The chain employs TRBV27 and TRBJ1-2; tentative D call: TRBD1 (6 bases). Germline lookup yields CDR1 MNHEY and CDR2 SMNVEV (reference sequence). V was clipped by 7 bases and J by 4 bases, with 16 bases between them. The CDR3 sequence is 14 residues long. CDR3 bases: TGTGCCAGCACCTTAGCACAGGGACCCTATGGCTACACCTTC. Encoded protein: CASTLAQGPYGYTF.

As for this clone: This sample also contains other DNA sequences that code for the same CDR3. The chain employs TRBV12-5 and TRBJ2-5; 9 bases are a match to TRBD1. This CDR3 contains 14 residues. J was trimmed by 5 bases and V by 2 bases; bases with no gene match: 3. Per germline, CDR1 LGHNT and CDR2 FRNRAP. The CDR3 loop reads CASGLTGGAETQYF. The CDR3 DNA reads as TGTGCTAGTGGTTTGACAGGGGGCGCCGAGACCCAGTACTTC.

J is TRBJ2-7 and V is TRBV5-6; D uncertain. This CDR3 is 14 amino acids long. Looked up from germline, CDR1 is SGHDT and CDR2 is YYEEEE. V was cut by 4 bases and J by 2 bases, with 13 bases left in between. The DNA for the CDR3 is TGTGCCAGCAGCCCAGGCGGAACCGCCTACGAGCAGTACTTC. Translated, it gives CASSPGGTAYEQYF.

The rearrangement uses TRBV2 and TRBJ2-7, with 7 nucleotides matching TRBD2. The V gene end was trimmed by 8 bases and the J gene end by 5 bases; junction bases not matched to a gene: 12. CDR1 and CDR2 from the germline V gene are SNHLY and FYNNEI. The length of the CDR3 is 14 residues. CDR3 nucleotide sequence: TGTGCCAGCTCCCTTCTCGGGGGGTCACACGAGCAGTACTTC. As protein: CASSLLGGSHEQYF. Supplemented by reference TRBV2 and TRBJ2-7, the full variable domain reads EPEVTQTPSHQVTQMGQEVILRCVPISNHLYFYWYRQILGQKVEFLVSFYNNEISEKSEIFDDQFSVERPDGSNFTLKIRSTKLEDSAMYFCASSLLGGSHEQYFGPGTRLTVT.

Points on this clone: Other DNA sequences in the sample encode the same CDR3. The chain joins TRBV18 to TRBJ2-1; 13 bases are shared with TRBD2. The CDR3 contains 15 residues. Germline V lookup: CDR1 KGHSH, CDR2 LQKENI. V trimming: 3 bases; J trimming: 10 bases; junction bases outside the gene matches: 6. The CDR3 protein is CASSPPGTSGTEQFF. For the CDR3, the DNA is TGTGCCAGCTCACCTCCCGGGACTAGCGGGACGGAGCAGTTCTTC. The full variable domain, with the rest looked up from reference TRBV18 and TRBJ2-1, is NAGVMQNPRHLVRRRGQEARLRCSPMKGHSHVYWYRQLPEEGLKFMVYLQKENIIDESGMPKERFSAEFPKEGPSILRIQQVVRGDSAAYFCASSPPGTSGTEQFFGPGTRLTVL.

As to this clone: This sample also contains other DNA sequences that code for the same CDR3. The CDR3 sequence is CASSFQGGQETQYF. Written as DNA, the CDR3 is TGTGCCAGCAGCTTCCAGGGGGGCCAAGAGACCCAGTACTTC. The chain has TRBV5-4 and TRBJ2-5; D possibly corresponds to TRBD1 (7 bases). V dropped 2 bases and J dropped 1 base, with 9 bases sitting between them. The CDR3 has 14 amino acids. Germline V gene sequence: CDR1 SGHNT, CDR2 YYREEE (reference sequence).

The V call is TRBV12-5, the J call TRBJ2-5; 9 positions match TRBD1. The CDR3 extends over 17 amino acids. The V gene's germline CDR1 is LGHNT and CDR2 FRNRAP. J lost 5 bases, V lost 2 bases, and 12 bases had no gene match. Here the CDR3 DNA reads TGTGCTAGTGGTTTGTTCCACAGGGGGCGGACGCTGGAGACCCAGTACTTC. As protein: CASGLFHRGRTLETQYF.

The chain uses TRBV7-2 and TRBJ1-3, with a weak D call TRBD1 (6 bases). Trimming removed 5 bases at V and 2 bases at J, with 13 bases between. Germline lookup yields CDR1 SGHTA and CDR2 FQGNSA. The CDR3 length is 15 residues. The CDR3 region has the DNA TGTGCCAGCAGCGGCCACAGGGATGCTGGAAACACCATATATTTT. Translated, it gives CASSGHRDAGNTIYF.

The chain combines TRBV5-4 with TRBJ1-2; D gene uncertain. The CDR3 runs 12 residues. The germline V gene encodes CDR1 SGHNT and CDR2 YYREEE (reference sequence). V shed 4 bases and J shed 5 bases, with 9 bases lying between them. In DNA, the CDR3 is TGTGCCAGCAGCGCCGACTCGTATGGCTACACCTTC. Its protein is CASSADSYGYTF.

There are a few counts of this clone. The chain recombines TRBV30 with TRBJ1-4; D is perhaps TRBD1 (5 bases). The CDR3 has 12 amino acids. Trimming pared 3 bases from V and 8 bases from J, leaving 10 bases between. Germline V gene lookup returns CDR1 GTSNPN and CDR2 SVGIG (reference sequence). The CDR3 region has the DNA TGTGCCTGGAGCGGGGCGGGGGAAAAACTGTTTTTT. It encodes CAWSGAGEKLFF. The full variable domain, in which reference TRBV30 and TRBJ1-4 provide the parts outside the CDR3, is SQTIHQWPATLVQPVGSPLSLECTVEGTSNPNLYWYRQAAGRGLQLLFYSVGIGQISSEVPQNLSASRPQDRQFILSSKKLLLSDSGFYLCAWSGAGEKLFFGSGTQLSVL.

The chain employs TRBV18 and TRBJ1-2, with unresolved D. V was cut by 3 bases and J by 10 bases, with 18 bases left in between. The CDR3 loop spans 14 amino acids. Germline V gene sequence: CDR1 KGHSH, CDR2 LQKENI. The CDR3 DNA reads as TGTGCCAGCTCACCCGAAACTCAGACGGACCTCTACACCTTC. Translation gives CASSPETQTDLYTF.

The rearrangement links TRBV27 to TRBJ2-3; TRBD2 matches 14 bases. CDR1 is MNHEY and CDR2 is SMNVEV in the germline V gene (reference sequence). With 3 bases clipped from V and 8 bases from J, the junction kept 1 base outside the gene matches. The CDR3 length is 14 residues. This CDR3 reads CASSLTSGRVTQYF. DNA for the CDR3: TGTGCCAGCAGTTTGACTAGCGGGAGGGTTACGCAGTATTTT.

The chain uses TRBV6-6 and TRBJ1-2; no clear D gene. In germline, CDR1 is MNHNY, CDR2 SVGAGI (reference sequence). Deletions cut 0 bases from V and 7 bases from J, with 9 bases between. The CDR3 has 13 amino acids. The CDR3 is CASSYSFESGYTF. CDR3 DNA sequence: TGTGCCAGCAGTTACTCGTTTGAATCTGGCTACACCTTC.

The chain joins TRBV5-4 to TRBJ2-3, with 8 bases fitting TRBD2. The CDR3 loop spans 15 amino acids. From germline, CDR1 is SGHNT and CDR2 YYREEE (reference sequence). V trimming: 0 bases; J trimming: 5 bases; junction bases outside the gene matches: 5. The CDR3 DNA sequence: TGTGCCAGCAGCTTGGAAGCTAGCGGGCTAGATACGCAGTATTTT. This translates into CASSLEASGLDTQYF.

This chain links TRBV18 with TRBJ2-3; the D gene could be TRBD1 or TRBD2 (5 bases each). This CDR3 is built from 19 residues. V was shortened by 1 base and J by 4 bases, with 24 bases between the two germline ends. The germline V gene has CDR1 KGHSH and CDR2 LQKENI. CDR3 region: CASSPRLRDPGSGADTQYF. The CDR3 DNA reads TGTGCCAGCTCACCACGTCTCCGAGACCCAGGGAGTGGCGCAGATACGCAGTATTTT.

Here the CDR3 DNA reads TGCAGCGTTGGAGAGACCGGGACAGGGACTGAAAAACTGTTTTTT. As protein: CSVGETGTGTEKLFF. The chain couples TRBV29-1 to TRBJ1-4; TRBD1 matches 9 bases. Germline CDR1 is SQVTM and CDR2 is ANQGSEA. Trimming took 4 bases from V and 7 from J; bases not matched to a gene: 10. The CDR3 sequence is 15 residues long.

The chain uses TRBV7-2 and TRBJ2-7; the D is unclear. The germline V and J ends were trimmed by 2 bases and 0 bases, with 5 bases remaining between them. CDR1 and CDR2 (germline): SGHTA, FQGNSA. This CDR3 comprises 13 residues. CDR3 in DNA: TGTGCCAGCAGCTTAAGGGTCTCCTACGAGCAGTACTTC. Its protein is CASSLRVSYEQYF.

J is TRBJ1-1 and V is TRBV4-2; D is unclear. CDR3 length equals 12 residues. From germline, CDR1 is LGHNA and CDR2 YNFKEQ. V lost 6 bases, J lost 7 bases, and 12 bases lay in between. CDR3 region: CASRYETDEAFF. The CDR3 DNA sequence: TGTGCCAGCAGATATGAGACGGATGAAGCTTTCTTT.